These 27 T cell receptor beta chains share one sample of origin, sequenced in a study of beta chain features in type 1 diabetes. Study conclusions and caveats: Researchers report that Type 1 diabetes patients had moderately but significantly shorter TCRB CDR3s across all four CD4+ subsets.

The sequenced template was cDNA made from the entire isolated RNA. The repertoire was sequenced with immunoSEQ multiplex PCR; TCRdb's copy has only in-frame clones and lacks some. The sample holds 300,000 to 350,000 clones, roughly 13% seen once. Their cognate antigens are unknown. Sequencing was performed on naive CD4+ T cells from blood. These receptors came from a woman aged 18-29 years with type 1 diabetes.

The CDR3 region is CASSYSGLGVEQYV. In DNA form, the CDR3 reads TGTGCCAGCAGTTACTCGGGGCTAGGGGTCGAGCAGTACGTC. This chain joins TRBV6-6 and TRBJ2-7; TRBD1 might be the D (5 bases). The V end lost 0 bases, the J end lost 6 bases, and 12 bases lay between the germline ends. The CDR3 extends over 14 amino acids. Per the germline V gene, CDR1 is MNHNY and CDR2 is SVGAGI (reference sequence).

This clone appeared a few times. The chain couples TRBV29-1 to TRBJ1-5; D not resolved. There are 11 residues in the CDR3. Looked up from germline, CDR1 is SQVTM and CDR2 is ANQGSEA. Trimming took off 4 bases at V and 3 bases at J, with 4 bases between the two ends. The CDR3 nucleotides are TGCAGCGTTGGCGACAATCAGCCCCAGCATTTT. It is translated as CSVGDNQPQHF.

This rearrangement joins TRBV18 to TRBJ2-1; TRBD2 aligns across 8 bases. CDR3 length equals 13 residues. Germline CDR1 is KGHSH and CDR2 is LQKENI. V lost 4 bases and J lost 10; bases outside the gene matches: 6. The CDR3, as DNA: TGTGCCAGCTCACTCGGACTAGCCTGGGAGCAGTTCTTC. This codes for CASSLGLAWEQFF.

This clone has a handful of counts. The chain joins TRBV27 to TRBJ2-1; 8 bases are shared with TRBD1. The CDR3 is 13 amino acids. The germline V gene encodes CDR1 MNHEY and CDR2 SMNVEV (reference sequence). The ends lost 8 bases at V and 6 bases at J; junction bases unmatched: 6. CDR3 protein: CASRRGQGNEQFF. The DNA for the CDR3 is TGTGCCAGCCGACGCGGACAGGGCAATGAGCAGTTCTTC.

This chain joins TRBV30 and TRBJ1-3; D call uncertain. Germline values: CDR1 GTSNPN, CDR2 SVGIG (reference sequence). The CDR3 totals 13 residues. Between the trimmed V and J ends, which lost 3 bases and 0 bases, there was a span of 6 bases. The CDR3 here is CAWSTDSGNTIYF. The CDR3 bases are TGTGCCTGGAGCACAGACTCTGGAAACACCATATATTTT.

The chain employs TRBV7-2 and TRBJ2-1; TRBD1 is a possible D gene (5 bases). Trimming shortened V by 1 base and J by 3 bases, and 7 bases separated the two germline ends. This CDR3 is 14 amino acids long. Germline V gives CDR1 SGHTA, CDR2 FQGNSA. The CDR3, as DNA: TGTGCCAGCAGCTTAGGCCAGGGCTACAATGAGCAGTTCTTC. Protein product: CASSLGQGYNEQFF.

The V call is TRBV18, the J call TRBJ1-5; D remains ambiguous. Germline assignment: CDR1 KGHSH and CDR2 LQKENI. The CDR3 runs to 15 residues. Trimming shortened V by 3 bases and J by 7 bases, and 16 bases separated the two germline ends. CDR3 DNA: TGTGCCAGCTCACCGGCCAGTCAATCCCGCCAGCCCCAGCATTTT. This encodes CASSPASQSRQPQHF.

The sample holds a few counts of this clone. The chain combines TRBV29-1 with TRBJ2-1; TRBD2 matches 9 bases. CDR1 is SQVTM and CDR2 is ANQGSEA in the germline V gene. The CDR3 is 17 amino acids. The J segment lost 10 bases and the V segment lost 1 base, leaving 17 bases of the junction unmatched. The CDR3 sequence: CSVEGRSGLRAGGEQFF. The CDR3 region has the DNA TGCAGCGTTGAAGGTCGTTCGGGACTCCGTGCGGGGGGGGAGCAGTTCTTC.

The gene calls are TRBV25-1 and TRBJ2-5; 8 bases are shared with TRBD1. The CDR3 runs to 15 residues. Trimming cost V 5 bases and J 3 bases; bases outside gene matches: 8. The germline V gene has CDR1 MGHDK and CDR2 SYGVNS. This CDR3 is CASSPLDRVEETQYF. CDR3 bases: TGTGCCAGCAGTCCTCTGGACAGGGTGGAAGAGACCCAGTACTTC.

CDR3 residues: CSADHLRGNGYTF. CDR3 DNA: TGCAGCGCCGACCACCTGCGAGGGAATGGCTACACCTTC. This sequence joins TRBV29-1 and TRBJ1-2; D unresolved. This CDR3 has 13 amino acids. Germline V gene lookup returns CDR1 SQVTM and CDR2 ANQGSEA. V gave up 7 bases and J gave up 6 bases, with 18 bases separating them.

In its sample, this clone was seen a few times. This sequence joins TRBV20-1 and TRBJ1-4; no firm D call. The CDR3 loop spans 10 amino acids. Trimming removed 4 bases at V and 8 bases at J, with 5 bases between. Germline assignment: CDR1 DFQATT and CDR2 SNEGSKA (reference sequence). For the CDR3, the DNA is TGCAGTGCTATGGCCGAAAAACTGTTTTTT. Its protein is CSAMAEKLFF.

The CDR3: CAISESLAGGFNEQFF. The CDR3 nucleotides are TGTGCCATCAGTGAGTCGTTGGCGGGAGGTTTCAATGAGCAGTTCTTC. This chain connects TRBV10-3 to TRBJ2-1; the match to TRBD2 covers 8 bases. Germline-derived CDR1 and CDR2 are ENHRY and SYGVKD. V gave up 0 bases and J gave up 6 bases; unmatched junction bases: 7. This CDR3 contains 16 residues.

The chain employs TRBV28 and TRBJ2-7; 15 positions match TRBD2. J lost 0 bases, V lost 11 bases, and 11 bases had no gene match. Germline V gives CDR1 MDHEN, CDR2 SYDVKM. The CDR3 length is 17 residues. The CDR3 coding sequence is TGTGCCGGCTCAAGGACTAGCGGGAGGGCCGGCTCCTACGAGCAGTACTTC. Translating it yields CAGSRTSGRAGSYEQYF.

This clone was picked up a small number of times. This rearrangement joins TRBV5-1 to TRBJ1-1; D possibly corresponds to TRBD1 (5 bases). Germline lookup yields CDR1 SGHRS and CDR2 YFSETQ. V was clipped by 6 bases and J by 1 base, with 19 bases between them. The CDR3 runs to 16 residues. This CDR3 is CASNKGPTWRNTEAFF. The CDR3 DNA sequence: TGCGCCAGCAATAAGGGGCCGACATGGAGGAACACTGAAGCTTTCTTT.

This clone showed up just a few times. V usage is TRBV29-1 and J usage is TRBJ2-1; 11 positions agree with TRBD2. There are 14 residues in the CDR3. V lost 5 bases, J lost 5 bases, and 5 bases stayed unmatched. The germline CDR1 and CDR2 sequences are SQVTM and ANQGSEA. As DNA, the CDR3 is TGCAGCGTTCTTACTAGCGGGAGTCACAATGAGCAGTTCTTC. Its protein product is CSVLTSGSHNEQFF.

The chain carries TRBV5-1 and TRBJ2-1; the match to TRBD1 covers 9 bases. Germline V gene lookup returns CDR1 SGHRS and CDR2 YFSETQ. Losses at the gene ends were 0 bases for V and 5 bases for J; bases not matched to a gene: 3. The CDR3 runs 15 residues. The CDR3 region is CASSLGQGGHNEQFF. In DNA form, the CDR3 reads TGCGCCAGCAGCTTGGGACAGGGGGGCCACAATGAGCAGTTCTTC.

This clone occurred a few times. The chain has TRBV7-6 and TRBJ2-5; TRBD2 is a possible D gene (6 bases). CDR1 and CDR2 (germline): SGHVS, FNYEAQ. This CDR3 spans 12 amino acids. Trimming pared 5 bases from V and 4 bases from J, leaving 8 bases between. CDR3 residues: CASSRDSETQYF. CDR3 sequence (DNA): TGTGCCAGCAGCCGGGACTCAGAGACCCAGTACTTC.

The chain has TRBV19 and TRBJ2-1; no reliable D call. The CDR3 sequence is 11 residues long. CDR1 is LNHDA, CDR2 SQIVND, per germline (reference sequence). Trimming cost V 3 bases and J 7 bases, with 4 bases left between them. The CDR3, as DNA: TGTGCCAGTAGTATTTATAATGAGCAGTTCTTC. Its translation: CASSIYNEQFF.

This clone has only a few counts. The chain is built from TRBV28 and TRBJ2-5; 8 bases map to TRBD1. The CDR3 has 19 amino acids. Per the germline V gene, CDR1 is MDHEN and CDR2 is SYDVKM. The ends lost 4 bases at V and 2 bases at J; junction bases unmatched: 18. This CDR3 reads CASSWVGQGLFPLQETQYF. In nucleotides, the CDR3 is TGTGCCAGCAGTTGGGTAGGACAGGGACTTTTTCCACTTCAAGAGACCCAGTACTTC.

This chain links TRBV9 with TRBJ1-1; 9 bases agree with TRBD1. Trimming removed 4 bases from V and 8 bases from J; junction bases left unmatched: 6. This CDR3 region has 13 residues. Germline loops: CDR1 SGDLS, CDR2 YYNGEE. CDR3 DNA sequence: TGTGCCAGCAGCCCCCGGGACAGGGAGGAAGCTTTCTTT. Protein sequence: CASSPRDREEAFF.

This sequence joins TRBV7-2 and TRBJ2-7; the match to TRBD2 covers 9 bases. CDR3 size: 17 residues. J gave up 0 bases and V 4 bases, and 10 bases lay outside the gene matches. Germline assignment: CDR1 SGHTA and CDR2 FQGNSA. CDR3: CASSSYQTSGNSYEQYF. CDR3 bases: TGTGCCAGCAGCTCATATCAGACTAGCGGAAACTCCTACGAGCAGTACTTC. The full variable domain, in which reference TRBV7-2 and TRBJ2-7 provide the parts outside the CDR3, is GAGVSQSPSNKVTEKGKDVELRCDPISGHTALYWYRQSLGQGLEFLIYFQGNSAPDKSGLPSDRFSAERTGGSVSTLTIQRTQQEDSAVYLCASSSYQTSGNSYEQYFGPGTRLTVT.

The rearrangement uses TRBV5-4 and TRBJ2-5, with 13 nucleotides matching TRBD2. This CDR3 contains 15 residues. The germline CDR1 and CDR2 sequences are SGHNT and YYREEE (reference sequence). The V segment lost 0 bases and the J segment 4 bases; nucleotides outside the gene matches: 0. The CDR3 DNA sequence: TGTGCCAGCAGCTTGGGGACTAGCGGGGGAGAGACCCAGTACTTC. It translates to CASSLGTSGGETQYF.

This clone was seen a handful of times. The chain combines TRBV30 with TRBJ2-2; D might be TRBD2 (6 bases). The germline V gene has CDR1 GTSNPN and CDR2 SVGIG (reference sequence). There are 14 residues in the CDR3. V was cut by 4 bases and J by 6 bases, with 15 bases left in between. For the CDR3, the DNA is TGTGCCTGGACCGAGTATGCGGGGTCCGGGGAGCTGTTTTTT. Translating gives CAWTEYAGSGELFF.

J is TRBJ2-1 and V is TRBV19; 13 bases are a match to TRBD2. This CDR3 is 18 amino acids long. Per the germline V gene, CDR1 is LNHDA and CDR2 is SQIVND (reference sequence). Trimming took 6 bases from V and 0 from J; bases not matched to a gene: 8. The CDR3 loop is CASRTHGLAGVSYNEQFF. CDR3 sequence (DNA): TGTGCCAGTAGAACTCATGGACTAGCGGGGGTCTCCTACAATGAGCAGTTCTTC.

This clone appeared a few times. The chain joins TRBV4-3 to TRBJ2-2; D gene uncertain. Germline V CDR1 and CDR2: LGHNA, YSLEER. CDR3 length: 17 amino acids. The ends were cut back, 0 bases at V and 0 bases at J, with 11 bases in the middle. CDR3 nucleotides: TGCGCCAGCAGCCAAGATCTTGCGGCCGCGAACACCGGGGAGCTGTTTTTT. Amino acid sequence: CASSQDLAAANTGELFF.

V and J are TRBV6-5 and TRBJ2-7; no clear D. CDR3 length equals 15 residues. Per the germline V gene, CDR1 is MNHEY and CDR2 is SVGAGI. The V and J ends lost 0 bases and 1 base respectively, with 10 bases between them. CDR3 protein: CASSYSARGSYEQYF. The DNA for the CDR3 is TGTGCCAGCAGTTACTCGGCTAGAGGTTCCTACGAGCAGTACTTC.

V usage is TRBV7-9 and J usage is TRBJ2-7; 7 positions match TRBD2. From germline, CDR1 is SEHNR and CDR2 FQNEAQ (reference sequence). The CDR3 spans 16 residues. Trimming took 1 base from V and 6 from J; bases not matched to a gene: 12. The CDR3 DNA reads as TGTGCCAGCAGCTTAGAGGCGGGCGGGAGAAGGGGCGAGCAGTACGTC. It is translated as CASSLEAGGRRGEQYV.